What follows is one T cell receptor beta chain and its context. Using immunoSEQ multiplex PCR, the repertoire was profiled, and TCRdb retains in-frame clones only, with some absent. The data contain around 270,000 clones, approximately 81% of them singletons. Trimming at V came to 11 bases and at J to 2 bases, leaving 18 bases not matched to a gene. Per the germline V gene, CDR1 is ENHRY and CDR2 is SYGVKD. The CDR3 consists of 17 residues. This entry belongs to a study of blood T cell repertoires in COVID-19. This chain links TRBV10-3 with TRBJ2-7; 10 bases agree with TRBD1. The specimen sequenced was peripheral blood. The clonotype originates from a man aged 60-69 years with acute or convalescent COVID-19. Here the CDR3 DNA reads TGTGCCGTTTCGGGACAGGGGTTTCGTAGCCACCCCTACGAGCAGTACTTC. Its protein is CAVSGQGFRSHPYEQYF.